These 22 T cell receptor beta chains originate from one sample sequenced in a study of T cell responses to AZD1222 COVID-19 vaccine. Measured with immunoSEQ multiplex PCR; TCRdb has only the in-frame clones, and not every one. The profile shows more than 85,000 clones, roughly nine tenths of them singletons. The source material was peripheral blood, sampled on day 0 of AZD1222 vaccination. The receptors come from an adult in good health.

The chain employs TRBV5-1 and TRBJ2-5, with 11 positions matching TRBD2. The CDR3 runs to 16 residues. V shed 4 bases and J 2 bases; nucleotides not matched to a gene: 7. Germline CDR1 is SGHRS and CDR2 is YFSETQ. For the CDR3, the DNA is TGCGCCAGCAGCCCAAGACTAGCGGGAAATCAAGAGACCCAGTACTTC. This codes for CASSPRLAGNQETQYF. Full variable domain (outside the CDR3, taken from reference TRBV5-1 and TRBJ2-5): KAGVTQTPRYLIKTRGQQVTLSCSPISGHRSVSWYQQTPGQGLQFLFEYFSETQRNKGNFPGRFSGRQFSNSRSEMNVSTLELGDSALYLCASSPRLAGNQETQYFGPGTRLLVL.

This chain joins TRBV28 and TRBJ1-1; D remains unclear. CDR1 is MDHEN, CDR2 SYDVKM, per germline. The V end was cut by 5 bases, the J end by 0 bases, with 13 bases between. The CDR3 runs 15 residues. The CDR3 here is CASSPPNKMNTEAFF. The CDR3 DNA reads TGTGCCAGCAGTCCACCCAACAAAATGAACACTGAAGCTTTCTTT.

The J gene is TRBJ1-2, the V gene TRBV29-1, with 8 nucleotides matching TRBD1. With 3 bases clipped from V and 1 base from J, the junction kept 1 base outside the gene matches. The CDR3 runs to 13 residues. Germline V CDR1 and CDR2: SQVTM, ANQGSEA. CDR3 region: CSVETGDNYGYTF. The CDR3 DNA sequence: TGCAGCGTTGAGACAGGGGATAACTATGGCTACACCTTC.

V and J are TRBV7-8 and TRBJ2-1, with 9 positions matching TRBD1. The ends lost 5 bases at V and 7 bases at J; junction bases unmatched: 15. CDR1 and CDR2 (germline): SGHVS, FQNEAQ. The CDR3 totals 17 residues. The CDR3 spells CASSRFHLPGQGNEQFF. The DNA for the CDR3 is TGTGCCAGCAGCCGGTTCCACCTACCGGGACAGGGTAATGAGCAGTTCTTC.

The rearrangement uses TRBV30 and TRBJ1-3; D ambiguous. Trimming shortened V by 2 bases and J by 4 bases, and 9 bases separated the two germline ends. Germline V CDR1 and CDR2: GTSNPN, SVGIG (reference sequence). There are 13 residues in the CDR3. The CDR3 loop reads CAWSPNRGNTIYF. Written as DNA, the CDR3 is TGTGCCTGGAGTCCAAATAGAGGAAACACCATATATTTT.

Here the CDR3 reads CASISRNSNQPQHF. For the CDR3, the DNA is TGTGCCAGCATATCCAGGAATAGCAATCAGCCCCAGCATTTT. This chain joins TRBV28 and TRBJ1-5; D not certain. V lost 7 bases and J lost 0, with 10 bases in between. This CDR3 region has 14 residues. Germline CDR1 and CDR2: MDHEN and SYDVKM.

V is TRBV6-2 or TRBV6-3 and J is TRBJ1-2; 9 nucleotides line up with TRBD1. The J segment lost 1 base and the V segment lost 4 bases, leaving 4 bases of the junction unmatched. Germline CDR1 MNHEY, CDR2 SVGEGT. The CDR3 is 15 amino acids. CDR3 sequence reads: CASSSGTGYNYGYTF. As DNA, the CDR3 is TGTGCCAGCAGTTCCGGGACAGGGTATAACTATGGCTACACCTTC.

This clone was seen only once. This chain links TRBV6-5 with TRBJ1-4, with no clear D. CDR1 is MNHEY and CDR2 is SVGAGI in the germline V gene. V shed 4 bases and J shed 5 bases, with 8 bases lying between them. The CDR3 runs 13 residues. The CDR3 here is CASSWGGNEKLFF. The DNA of the CDR3 is TGTGCCAGCAGTTGGGGAGGCAATGAAAAACTGTTTTTT.

The V call is TRBV3-1 (or the pseudogene TRBV3-2), the J call TRBJ2-4; tentative D call: TRBD2 (5 bases). The CDR3 spans 17 residues. Trimming removed 0 bases at V and 14 bases at J, with 26 bases between. Germline V gene sequence: CDR1 LGHDT, CDR2 YNNKEL (reference sequence). The CDR3 sequence is CASSQERARTSGSLKYF. For the CDR3, the DNA is TGTGCCAGCAGCCAAGAAAGGGCAAGGACCTCGGGGTCTCTGAAGTACTTC.

Worth noting for this clone: Other DNA sequences of this sample code for an identical CDR3. The chain recombines TRBV15 with TRBJ1-2; D remains unclear. The CDR3 has 14 residues. The ends were cut back, 0 bases at V and 4 bases at J, with 9 bases in the middle. Germline V gene lookup returns CDR1 LNHNV and CDR2 YYDKDF (reference sequence). CDR3: CATSRDPGSYGYTF. DNA of the CDR3: TGTGCCACCAGCAGAGATCCAGGCAGCTATGGCTACACCTTC.

The chain joins TRBV5-1 to TRBJ2-2; D not certain. This CDR3 region has 12 residues. Germline CDR1 and CDR2: SGHRS and YFSETQ. V gave up 4 bases and J gave up 2 bases, with 3 bases separating them. The chain's CDR3 is CASSVNTGELFF. The CDR3 DNA is TGCGCCAGCAGCGTAAACACCGGGGAGCTGTTTTTT.

The table lists this clone with a few counts. The chain joins TRBV15 to TRBJ1-6; D is undetermined. V lost 6 bases to trimming and J lost 0 bases, with 6 bases between them. Per the germline V gene, CDR1 is LNHNV and CDR2 is YYDKDF (reference sequence). CDR3 length equals 14 residues. The CDR3 is CATSYSSYNSPLHF. For the CDR3, the DNA is TGTGCCACCAGTTACAGCTCCTATAATTCACCCCTCCACTTT.

This chain uses TRBV7-9 with TRBJ2-3; the D gene is possibly TRBD2 (5 bases). Per germline, CDR1 SEHNR and CDR2 FQNEAQ (reference sequence). There are 18 residues in the CDR3. V shed 2 bases and J shed 0 bases, with 18 bases lying between them. The chain's CDR3 is CASSLSQLVDSSTDTQYF. The DNA of the CDR3 is TGTGCCAGCAGCTTATCCCAGCTTGTGGACTCGAGCACAGATACGCAGTATTTT.

This chain uses TRBV7-2 with TRBJ1-4; D remains unclear. The CDR3 is made up of 18 amino acids. V was trimmed by 3 bases and J by 0 bases, leaving 17 bases between them. Germline lookup yields CDR1 SGHTA and CDR2 FQGNSA. The CDR3 DNA reads TGTGCCAGCAGCTTCGTGGGCACCCAGTTTGCAACTAATGAAAAACTGTTTTTT. Its protein product is CASSFVGTQFATNEKLFF. The variable domain in full, with the rest retrieved from reference TRBV7-2 and TRBJ1-4, is GAGVSQSPSNKVTEKGKDVELRCDPISGHTALYWYRQSLGQGLEFLIYFQGNSAPDKSGLPSDRFSAERTGGSVSTLTIQRTQQEDSAVYLCASSFVGTQFATNEKLFFGSGTQLSVL.

The V call is TRBV7-2, the J call TRBJ1-4, with TRBD1 identical over 7 bases. V lost 4 bases, J lost 3 bases, and 2 bases stayed unmatched. CDR1 is SGHTA and CDR2 is FQGNSA in the germline V gene. The CDR3 length is 14 residues. The CDR3 protein is CASSWGQPNEKLFF. DNA for the CDR3: TGTGCCAGCAGCTGGGGACAGCCTAATGAAAAACTGTTTTTT.

The chain couples TRBV10-1 to TRBJ1-5, with 8 positions matching TRBD1. Germline CDR1 WNHNN, CDR2 SYGVQD (reference sequence). With V trimmed by 6 bases and J by 0 bases, 10 bases remained unmatched. The CDR3 has 17 amino acids. CDR3 in amino acids: CASRATGAIYSNQPQHF. The CDR3, as DNA: TGCGCCAGCAGGGCGACAGGGGCGATTTATAGCAATCAGCCCCAGCATTTT.

This chain uses TRBV18 with TRBJ2-7; possible D gene TRBD1, 6 bases. From germline, CDR1 is KGHSH and CDR2 LQKENI. The CDR3 covers 14 residues. V was trimmed by 3 bases and J by 4 bases, leaving 13 bases between them. CDR3 coding DNA: TGTGCCAGCTCACCGGGACCAGGGGAGTACGAGCAGTACTTC. Residues: CASSPGPGEYEQYF.

The rearrangement joins TRBV20-1 to TRBJ2-7; D might be TRBD2 (5 bases). V was shortened by 7 bases and J by 3 bases, with 10 bases between the two germline ends. CDR1 DFQATT and CDR2 SNEGSKA come from the germline V gene (reference sequence). CDR3 length equals 11 residues. The CDR3 DNA reads as TGCAGTGGGGAGTCTAGCTACGAGCAGTACTTC. Its translation is CSGESSYEQYF.

This chain connects TRBV28 to TRBJ1-4, with 8 bases matching TRBD1. The CDR3 spans 14 residues. V shed 7 bases and J 11 bases; nucleotides not matched to a gene: 12. In germline, CDR1 is MDHEN, CDR2 SYDVKM. The CDR3 protein is CASNVDRAAGKLFF. The CDR3 DNA reads as TGTGCCAGCAACGTGGACAGGGCGGCGGGGAAACTGTTTTTT.

The genes are TRBV2 and TRBJ1-2, with 7 bases that match TRBD1. The V gene's germline CDR1 is SNHLY and CDR2 FYNNEI. The V segment lost 4 bases and the J segment 5 bases; nucleotides outside the gene matches: 4. The CDR3 spans 13 residues. The CDR3 region has the DNA TGTGCCAGCAGTGTCAGGGGGTCATATGGCTACACCTTC. It specifies CASSVRGSYGYTF.

The chain carries TRBV5-1 and TRBJ2-5; possibly TRBD2 for D (6 bases). CDR3 length: 15 amino acids. Germline V CDR1 and CDR2: SGHRS, YFSETQ. Trimming took off 5 bases at V and 1 base at J, with 15 bases between the two ends. CDR3 residues: CASSRDSSSQETQYF. The DNA of the CDR3 is TGCGCCAGCAGTCGGGACTCCAGCTCCCAAGAGACCCAGTACTTC.

The chain recombines TRBV10-3 with TRBJ2-1, with 8 bases fitting TRBD2. Trimming removed 9 bases from V and 7 bases from J; junction bases left unmatched: 11. Per germline, CDR1 ENHRY and CDR2 SYGVKD. The CDR3 totals 14 residues. The CDR3 nucleotides are TGTGCCATGGCAAGAGATGGCGGGAGGAATGAGCAGTTCTTC. Its translation: CAMARDGGRNEQFF.